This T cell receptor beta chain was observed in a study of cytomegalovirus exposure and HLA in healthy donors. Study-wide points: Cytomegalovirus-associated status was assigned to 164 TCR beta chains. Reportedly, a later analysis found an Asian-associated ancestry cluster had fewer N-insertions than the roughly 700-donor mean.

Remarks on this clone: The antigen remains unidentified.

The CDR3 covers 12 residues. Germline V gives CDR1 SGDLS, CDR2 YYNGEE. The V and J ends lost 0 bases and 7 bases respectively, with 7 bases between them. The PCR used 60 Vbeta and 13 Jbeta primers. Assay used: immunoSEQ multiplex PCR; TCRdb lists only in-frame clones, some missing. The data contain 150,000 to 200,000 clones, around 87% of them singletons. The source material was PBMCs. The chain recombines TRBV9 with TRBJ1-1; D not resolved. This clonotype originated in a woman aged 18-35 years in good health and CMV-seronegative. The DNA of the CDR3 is TGTGCCAGCAGCGTAGACTCAAATGAAGCTTTCTTT. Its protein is CASSVDSNEAFF.